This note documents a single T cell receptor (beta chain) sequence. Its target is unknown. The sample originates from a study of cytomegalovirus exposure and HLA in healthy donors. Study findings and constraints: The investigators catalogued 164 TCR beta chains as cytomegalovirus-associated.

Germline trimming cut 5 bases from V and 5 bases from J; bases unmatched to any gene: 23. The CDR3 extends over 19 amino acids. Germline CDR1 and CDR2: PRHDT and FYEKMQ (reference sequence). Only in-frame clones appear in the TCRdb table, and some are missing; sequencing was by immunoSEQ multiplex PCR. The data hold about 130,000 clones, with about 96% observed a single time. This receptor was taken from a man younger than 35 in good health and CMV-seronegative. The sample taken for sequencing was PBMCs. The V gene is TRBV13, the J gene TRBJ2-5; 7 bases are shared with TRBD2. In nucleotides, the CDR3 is TGTGCCAGCAGCCCCGCCAGGGCCGCGCGAGCCGTGGGAGGGGAGACCCAGTACTTC. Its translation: CASSPARAARAVGGETQYF.